This TCR beta chain is drawn from a study of T-cell reconstitution after alpha-beta-depleted transplantation in children. The V end lost 4 bases, the J end lost 9 bases, and 12 bases lay between the germline ends. Germline loops: CDR1 WSHSY, CDR2 SAAADI. The CDR3 spans 12 residues. TCRbeta library construction was performed incorporating unique molecular identifiers. TCRdb processed the PCR reads anew with MiXCR; each CDR3 protein has one entry. The sample contains approximately 200,000 distinct CDR3 sequences, more than 12% of which appear only once. Sequencing was performed on PBMCs from the stem cell graft donor, taken from the stem cell graft. The chain uses TRBV10-2 and TRBJ1-1; D might be TRBD1 (5 bases). This TCR was sampled from a human donor who donated a stem cell graft to a child with acute lymphoblastic leukemia. This chain's CDR3 is CASSGHRQQAFF. In DNA form, the CDR3 reads TGCGCCAGCAGTGGACATAGACAGCAAGCTTTCTTT.